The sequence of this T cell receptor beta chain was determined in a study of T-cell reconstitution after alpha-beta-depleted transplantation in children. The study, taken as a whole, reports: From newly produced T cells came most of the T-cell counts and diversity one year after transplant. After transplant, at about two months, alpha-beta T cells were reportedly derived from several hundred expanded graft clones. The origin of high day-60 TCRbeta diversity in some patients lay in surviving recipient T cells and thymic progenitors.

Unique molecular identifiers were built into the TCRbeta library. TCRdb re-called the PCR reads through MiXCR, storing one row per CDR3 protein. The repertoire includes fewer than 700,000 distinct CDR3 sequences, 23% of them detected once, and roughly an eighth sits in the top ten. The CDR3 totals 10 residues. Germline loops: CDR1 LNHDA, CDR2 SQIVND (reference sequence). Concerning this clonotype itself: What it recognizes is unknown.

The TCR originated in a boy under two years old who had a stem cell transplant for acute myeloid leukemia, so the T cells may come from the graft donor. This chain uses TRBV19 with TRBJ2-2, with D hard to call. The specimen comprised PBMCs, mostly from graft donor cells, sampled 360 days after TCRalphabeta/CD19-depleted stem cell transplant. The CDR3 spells CAVGTGELFF. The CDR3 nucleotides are TGTGCTGTTGGTACCGGGGAGCTGTTTTTT.